The 20 T cell receptor beta chains presented below share a single source sample, sequenced in a study of control samples from healthy donors and cancer patients. Method: immunoSEQ multiplex PCR; TCRdb's copy keeps in-frame clones and lacks some. The sample holds under 150,000 clones; less than 95% are singletons and the top ten take 3.5% to 4%. Sequencing input: blood. The origin of the receptors is a man between 25 and 39 years old in good health.

This sequence joins TRBV7-6 and TRBJ1-2; a weak D match, TRBD1 (5 bases). This CDR3 has 15 amino acids. V was pared by 2 bases and J by 3 bases, with 13 bases between. Germline CDR1 SGHVS, CDR2 FNYEAQ. CDR3: CASSLFGRVDYGYTF. CDR3 nucleotides: TGTGCCAGCAGCTTATTTGGCAGGGTAGACTATGGCTACACCTTC.

J is TRBJ2-5 and V is TRBV7-6; 7 bases align to TRBD1. The V and J ends lost 5 bases and 1 base, in that order; junction bases with no gene match: 4. CDR1 SGHVS and CDR2 FNYEAQ come from the germline V gene. CDR3 size: 14 residues. CDR3 loop: CASSPGGPQETQYF. CDR3 nucleotide sequence: TGTGCCAGCAGCCCAGGGGGACCCCAAGAGACCCAGTACTTC.

J is TRBJ2-2 and V is TRBV6-5; TRBD1 agrees at 10 bases. This CDR3 region has 15 residues. The ends lost 6 bases at V and 6 bases at J; junction bases unmatched: 7. Germline V CDR1 and CDR2: MNHEY, SVGAGI. The CDR3, as DNA: TGTGCCAGCAGGGGGACAGGGGTTAGATCCGGGGAGCTGTTTTTT. Protein: CASRGTGVRSGELFF.

This rearrangement joins TRBV7-9 to TRBJ1-2; 8 positions agree with TRBD1. Germline lookup yields CDR1 SEHNR and CDR2 FQNEAQ (reference sequence). The CDR3 is 15 residues long. V was pared by 5 bases and J by 5 bases, with 10 bases of the junction left unmatched. CDR3 in DNA: TGTGCCAGCAGCAAGGGGACAGGACCTTCTTATGGCTACACCTTC. This gives the protein CASSKGTGPSYGYTF.

Concerning this clone: An end of the junction does not agree with germline; a read error may underlie this. This chain connects TRBV4-2 to TRBJ1-5; D gene unclear. CDR3 length: 12 residues. Germline CDR1 is LGHNA and CDR2 is YNFKEQ. In nucleotides, the CDR3 is TGTGCCAGCAGCCAGGGCAAGCAGCCCCAGCATTTT. It encodes CASSQGKQPQHF.

The chain couples TRBV7-8 to TRBJ2-4, with 8 bases that match TRBD2. The length of the CDR3 is 21 residues. CDR1 is SGHVS, CDR2 FQNEAQ, per germline. The V gene end was trimmed by 3 bases and the J gene end by 1 base; junction bases not matched to a gene: 20. This CDR3 is CASSFWAGGSDSVEAKNIQYF. Here the CDR3 DNA reads TGTGCCAGCAGCTTCTGGGCGGGGGGCTCGGATAGCGTAGAGGCCAAAAACATTCAGTACTTC.

The chain carries TRBV3-1 (or the pseudogene TRBV3-2) and TRBJ2-5; 9 bases are shared with TRBD2. Germline CDR1 LGHDT, CDR2 YNNKEL (reference sequence). After removal of 0 bases from V and 10 bases from J, the junction contained 15 bases not matched to a gene. This CDR3 has 17 amino acids. The CDR3 loop is CASSQDPGTSFLQGQYF. DNA for the CDR3: TGTGCCAGCAGCCAAGACCCCGGGACTAGCTTTTTACAGGGCCAGTACTTC.

The J gene is TRBJ2-2, the V gene TRBV9; D is possibly TRBD2 (6 bases). Germline V lookup: CDR1 SGDLS, CDR2 YYNGEE. The CDR3 is 14 amino acids. Trimming stripped 9 bases from V and 1 base from J, with 13 bases between. CDR3 DNA: TGTGCCACCTCCCCCGGGGGGAACACCGGGGAGCTGTTTTTT. Translated, it gives CATSPGGNTGELFF.

This chain links TRBV30 with TRBJ2-7, with 7 bases identical to TRBD1. CDR3 length equals 13 residues. Trimming removed 3 bases from V and 2 bases from J; junction bases left unmatched: 4. Per the germline V gene, CDR1 is GTSNPN and CDR2 is SVGIG (reference sequence). DNA of the CDR3: TGTGCCTGGAGGAGGGACAGAGCCTACGAGCAGTACTTC. Its protein is CAWRRDRAYEQYF.

The rearrangement links TRBV18 to TRBJ1-4; a possible D gene is TRBD1 (6 bases). Germline values: CDR1 KGHSH, CDR2 LQKENI. CDR3 length: 17 amino acids. V was shortened by 3 bases and J by 5 bases, with 19 bases between the two germline ends. The CDR3 is CASSPYNHRAINEKLFF. In DNA form, the CDR3 reads TGTGCCAGCTCACCGTACAATCACAGGGCGATAAATGAAAAACTGTTTTTT.

The chain is built from TRBV9 and TRBJ2-5, with D perhaps TRBD2 (6 bases). Germline-derived CDR1 and CDR2 are SGDLS and YYNGEE. The CDR3 loop spans 14 amino acids. V lost 0 bases, J lost 5 bases, and 11 bases lay in between. The CDR3 sequence is CASSVELAAETQYF. The CDR3 coding sequence is TGTGCCAGCAGCGTAGAACTAGCAGCGGAGACCCAGTACTTC. Complete variable domain (other parts from reference TRBV9 and TRBJ2-5): DSGVTQTPKHLITATGQRVTLRCSPRSGDLSVYWYQQSLDQGLQFLIQYYNGEERAKGNILERFSAQQFPDLHSELNLSSLELGDSALYFCASSVELAAETQYFGPGTRLLVL.

This chain connects TRBV25-1 to TRBJ2-1, with D possibly TRBD2 on 5 matching bases. V was trimmed by 5 bases and J by 10 bases, leaving 15 bases between them. The CDR3 sequence is 13 residues long. Per germline, CDR1 MGHDK and CDR2 SYGVNS. The DNA for the CDR3 is TGTGCCAGCAGTAAGTCGGGGTCTAGGGAGCAGTTCTTC. Translation: CASSKSGSREQFF.

The chain couples TRBV6-2 or TRBV6-3 to TRBJ1-5; 11 bases align to TRBD1. The CDR3 contains 15 residues. V lost 2 bases and J lost 5; bases outside the gene matches: 2. Germline CDR1 reads MNHEY; CDR2 reads SVGEGT. CDR3 DNA: TGTGCCAGCAGTTACGGACAGGGGGCTTATCAGCCCCAGCATTTT. This encodes CASSYGQGAYQPQHF.

The chain couples TRBV29-1 to TRBJ2-7; no clear D. Trimming left V 0 bases short and J 2 bases short, with 8 bases between. This CDR3 comprises 13 residues. The V gene's germline CDR1 is SQVTM and CDR2 ANQGSEA. In nucleotides, the CDR3 is TGCAGCGTTGAAGAAGGAGATACCTACGAGCAGTACTTC. Protein: CSVEEGDTYEQYF.

The chain is built from TRBV11-3 and TRBJ1-4, with no clear D. Germline assignment: CDR1 SGHNT and CDR2 YENEEA. The CDR3 length is 20 residues. The V end was cut by 7 bases, the J end by 0 bases, with 27 bases between. Here the CDR3 DNA reads TGTGCCAGCACAGCTTCCCCAACGAGGCCGGAAATTGCAACTAATGAAAAACTGTTTTTT. Translation gives CASTASPTRPEIATNEKLFF.

This rearrangement joins TRBV21-1 to TRBJ1-5; the table gives TRBD1 as D, unverified against the DNA. TRBV21-1 is described as a pseudogene. The CDR3 spans 14 residues. This chain's CDR3 is CASIQMPGTQPQHF. The CDR3 DNA reads as TGTGCCAGCATCCAAATGCCCGGGACACAGCCCCAGCATTTT.

J is TRBJ1-6 and V is TRBV7-8, with 7 bases that match TRBD1. From germline, CDR1 is SGHVS and CDR2 FQNEAQ. The CDR3 loop spans 14 amino acids. V dropped 2 bases and J dropped 10; count of bases not matched to a gene: 5. CDR3 DNA: TGTGCCAGCAGCTTACAGGGGGGTTTATCACCCCTCCACTTT. Translated: CASSLQGGLSPLHF.

This sequence joins TRBV13 and TRBJ2-7, with TRBD1 as a possible D gene (5 bases). Germline V lookup: CDR1 PRHDT, CDR2 FYEKMQ (reference sequence). The CDR3 has 14 residues. Deletions cut 5 bases from V and 2 bases from J, with 13 bases between. CDR3 amino acids: CASSLRQPPYEQYF. The CDR3 DNA reads as TGTGCCAGCAGCCTCCGACAGCCCCCCTACGAGCAGTACTTC.

The V and J genes are TRBV3-1 (or the pseudogene TRBV3-2) and TRBJ2-7; 11 bases agree with TRBD1. In germline, CDR1 is LGHDT, CDR2 YNNKEL (reference sequence). V shed 4 bases and J 12 bases; nucleotides not matched to a gene: 11. The CDR3 loop spans 14 amino acids. The CDR3 coding sequence is TGTGCCAGCAGCCGAAGTCCGGACAGGGGGCGGTCGTACTTC. It is translated as CASSRSPDRGRSYF.

The chain is built from TRBV30 and TRBJ2-3, with 11 nucleotides matching TRBD2. With 5 bases clipped from V and 7 bases from J, the junction kept 8 bases outside the gene matches. CDR1 and CDR2 (germline): GTSNPN, SVGIG (reference sequence). The CDR3 is 14 residues long. The CDR3 protein is CAWGYSGGANTQYF. The CDR3 nucleotides are TGTGCCTGGGGTTATAGCGGGGGGGCAAATACGCAGTATTTT.